This T cell receptor (beta chain) was recovered during a study of blood T cell repertoires in COVID-19. Clones were read by immunoSEQ multiplex PCR, and TCRdb kept only the in-frame ones, dropping some. The sample shows 250,000 or so clones, about 84% of them seen only once. Germline V gene sequence: CDR1 MNHNS, CDR2 SASEGT. V dropped 0 bases and J dropped 6 bases, with 8 bases sitting between them. This CDR3 has 13 residues. Sequenced sample: peripheral blood. The genes are TRBV6-1 and TRBJ1-2; D is unresolved. This clonotype originated in a man at least 80 years old with acute or convalescent COVID-19. The CDR3 loop reads CASSEARSDGYTF. The CDR3 DNA follows: TGTGCCAGCAGTGAAGCGCGGTCAGATGGCTACACCTTC.